This T cell receptor beta chain emerged from a study of CD8+ T cells in alopecia areata. In the study overall: Those treated were given oral tofacitinib at 5 to 10 mg twice daily.

Treatment: oral pan-JAK inhibitor, 5-10 mg twice daily. The study team obtained lesional scalp punch biopsies and peripheral blood from alopecia areata patients. This clone has a handful of counts. Its target is unknown. Following extraction, RNA underwent reverse transcription to cDNA, which served as the sequencing template. This table comes from immunoSEQ multiplex PCR, and its TCRdb copy is limited to in-frame clones, with some not included. The data hold 200,000 or so clones, with 30% to 40% observed a single time. Overall study findings and caveats: It was observed that many expanded lesional clones persisted in scalp and blood during tofacitinib. Alopecia totalis/universalis scalp especially showed more expanded CD8+ clones than normal scalp.

J gave up 6 bases and V 6 bases, and 8 bases lay outside the gene matches. The CDR3 runs 14 residues. The germline gives CDR1 SQVTM, CDR2 ANQGSEA. The sample was CD4+ T cells sorted from blood, taken at approximately week 30, from a patient treated with tofacitinib. The source is a human donor with alopecia areata. The chain couples TRBV29-1 to TRBJ2-1; 10 bases align to TRBD1. The CDR3 nucleotides are TGCAGCGTGTGGGGGACAGGGGTAAGCAATGAGCAGTTCTTC. Protein sequence: CSVWGTGVSNEQFF.